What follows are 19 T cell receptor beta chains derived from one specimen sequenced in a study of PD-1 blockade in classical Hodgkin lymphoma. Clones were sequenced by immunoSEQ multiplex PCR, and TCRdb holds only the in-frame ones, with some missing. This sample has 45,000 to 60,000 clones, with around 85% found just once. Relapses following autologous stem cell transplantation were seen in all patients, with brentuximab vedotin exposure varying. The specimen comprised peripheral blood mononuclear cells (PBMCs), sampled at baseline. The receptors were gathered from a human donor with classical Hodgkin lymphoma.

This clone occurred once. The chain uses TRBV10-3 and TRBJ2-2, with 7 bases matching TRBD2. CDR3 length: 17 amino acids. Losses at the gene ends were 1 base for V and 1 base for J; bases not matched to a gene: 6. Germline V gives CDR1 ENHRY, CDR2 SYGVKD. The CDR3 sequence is CAISEWEGQGNTGELFF. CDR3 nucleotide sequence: TGTGCCATCAGTGAGTGGGAGGGCCAGGGGAACACCGGGGAGCTGTTTTTT.

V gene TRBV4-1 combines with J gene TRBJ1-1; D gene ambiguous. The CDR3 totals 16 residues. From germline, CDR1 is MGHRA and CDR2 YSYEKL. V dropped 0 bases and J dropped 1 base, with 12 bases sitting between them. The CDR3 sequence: CASSQDRWPANTEAFF. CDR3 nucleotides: TGCGCCAGCAGCCAAGATCGTTGGCCCGCGAACACTGAAGCTTTCTTT.

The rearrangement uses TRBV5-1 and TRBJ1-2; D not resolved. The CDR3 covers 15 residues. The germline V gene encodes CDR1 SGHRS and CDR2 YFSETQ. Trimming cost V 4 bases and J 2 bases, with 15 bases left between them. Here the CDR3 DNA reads TGCGCCAGCAGCGCTGGCAGGCAGTCAAACTATGGCTACACCTTC. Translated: CASSAGRQSNYGYTF.

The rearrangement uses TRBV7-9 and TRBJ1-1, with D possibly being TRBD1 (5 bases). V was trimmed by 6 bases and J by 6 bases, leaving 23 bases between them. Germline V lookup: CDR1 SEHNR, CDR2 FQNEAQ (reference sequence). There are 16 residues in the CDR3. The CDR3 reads CASSLFLSGAGSEAFF. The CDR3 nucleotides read TGTGCCAGCAGTCTCTTTCTATCCGGGGCAGGGTCTGAAGCTTTCTTT.

Written as DNA, the CDR3 is TGTGCCATCAGTAGCACAGATACGCAGTATTTT. Amino acids: CAISSTDTQYF. V and J are TRBV10-3 and TRBJ2-3; D is undetermined. Trimming shortened V by 5 bases and J by 0 bases, and 0 bases separated the two germline ends. The CDR3 has 11 amino acids. Germline assignment: CDR1 ENHRY and CDR2 SYGVKD.

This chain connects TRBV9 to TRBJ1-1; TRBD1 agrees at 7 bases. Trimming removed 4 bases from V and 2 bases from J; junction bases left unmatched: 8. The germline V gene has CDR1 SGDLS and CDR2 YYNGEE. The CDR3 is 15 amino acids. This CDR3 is CASSPEGARNTEAFF. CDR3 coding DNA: TGTGCCAGCAGCCCCGAGGGGGCCAGAAACACTGAAGCTTTCTTT.

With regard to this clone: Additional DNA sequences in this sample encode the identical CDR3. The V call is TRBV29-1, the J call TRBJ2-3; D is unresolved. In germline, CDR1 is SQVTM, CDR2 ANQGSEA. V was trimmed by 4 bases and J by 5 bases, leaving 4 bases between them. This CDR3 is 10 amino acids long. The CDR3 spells CSVGRDTQYF. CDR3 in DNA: TGCAGCGTTGGAAGAGATACGCAGTATTTT.

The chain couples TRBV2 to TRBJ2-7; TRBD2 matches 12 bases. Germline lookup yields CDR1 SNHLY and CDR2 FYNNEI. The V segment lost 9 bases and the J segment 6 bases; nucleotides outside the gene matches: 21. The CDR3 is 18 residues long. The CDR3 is CASGGPGVLAGGPSEQYF. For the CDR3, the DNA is TGTGCCAGTGGGGGACCGGGAGTCCTAGCGGGAGGGCCCAGCGAGCAGTACTTC.

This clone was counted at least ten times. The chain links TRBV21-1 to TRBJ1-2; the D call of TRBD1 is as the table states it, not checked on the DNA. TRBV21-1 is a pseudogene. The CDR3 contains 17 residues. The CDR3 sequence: CASSKAGRGDPRYGYTF. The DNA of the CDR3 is TGTGCCAGCAGCAAAGCGGGCAGGGGGGACCCGAGGTATGGCTACACCTTC.

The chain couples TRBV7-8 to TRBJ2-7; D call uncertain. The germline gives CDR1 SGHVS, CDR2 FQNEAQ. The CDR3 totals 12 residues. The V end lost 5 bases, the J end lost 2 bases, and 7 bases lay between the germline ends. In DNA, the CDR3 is TGTGCCAGCAGCCCGGGCCCCTACGAGCAGTACTTC. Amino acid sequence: CASSPGPYEQYF.

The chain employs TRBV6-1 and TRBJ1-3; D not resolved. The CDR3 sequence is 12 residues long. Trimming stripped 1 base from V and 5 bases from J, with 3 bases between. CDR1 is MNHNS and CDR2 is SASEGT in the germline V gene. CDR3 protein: CASSEDRNTIYF. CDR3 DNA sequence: TGTGCCAGCAGTGAAGACAGAAACACCATATATTTT.

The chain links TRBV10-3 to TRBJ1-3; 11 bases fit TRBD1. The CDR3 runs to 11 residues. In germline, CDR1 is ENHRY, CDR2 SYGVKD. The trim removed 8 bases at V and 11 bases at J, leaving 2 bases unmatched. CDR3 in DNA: TGTGCCATCTGGACAGGGGGCTCCATATATTTT. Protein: CAIWTGGSIYF.

The DNA for the CDR3 is TGTGCCAGCAGCTTAAGTGTTCAGATGGGCGAGACCCAGTACTTC. Its translation: CASSLSVQMGETQYF. The J gene is TRBJ2-5, the V gene TRBV7-8; no reliable D call. The CDR3 is 15 amino acids. Germline CDR1 is SGHVS and CDR2 is FQNEAQ. The V end was cut by 2 bases, the J end by 5 bases, with 15 bases between.

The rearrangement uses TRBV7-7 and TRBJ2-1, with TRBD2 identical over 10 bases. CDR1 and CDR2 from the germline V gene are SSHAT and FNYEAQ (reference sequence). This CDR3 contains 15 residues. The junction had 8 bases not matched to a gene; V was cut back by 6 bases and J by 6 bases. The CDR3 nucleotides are TGTGCCAGCAGTCCCGGGACTAGCGTGGGCAATGAGCAGTTCTTC. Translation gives CASSPGTSVGNEQFF.

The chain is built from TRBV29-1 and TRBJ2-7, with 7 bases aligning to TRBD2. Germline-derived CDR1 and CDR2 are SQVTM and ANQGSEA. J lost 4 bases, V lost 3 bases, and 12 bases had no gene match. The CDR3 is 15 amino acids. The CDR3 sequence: CSVEGEGQFRYEQYF. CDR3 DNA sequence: TGCAGCGTTGAGGGGGAGGGGCAGTTCCGTTACGAGCAGTACTTC.

The CDR3 coding sequence is TGTGCCAGCAACCAGGGACTGGGGCTCACTGAAGCTTTCTTT. The encoded protein is CASNQGLGLTEAFF. This chain links TRBV27 with TRBJ1-1; the D gene is possibly TRBD1 (5 bases). The CDR3 totals 14 residues. Germline CDR1 is MNHEY and CDR2 is SMNVEV (reference sequence). V lost 7 bases and J 4 bases, leaving 16 bases between the germline ends.

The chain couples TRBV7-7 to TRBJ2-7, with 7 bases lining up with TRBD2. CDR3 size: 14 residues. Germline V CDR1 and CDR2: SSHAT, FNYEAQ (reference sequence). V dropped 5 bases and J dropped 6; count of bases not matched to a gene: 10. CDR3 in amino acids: CASSPGGGLREQYF. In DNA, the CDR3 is TGTGCCAGCAGCCCCGGGGGAGGGCTCCGCGAGCAGTACTTC.

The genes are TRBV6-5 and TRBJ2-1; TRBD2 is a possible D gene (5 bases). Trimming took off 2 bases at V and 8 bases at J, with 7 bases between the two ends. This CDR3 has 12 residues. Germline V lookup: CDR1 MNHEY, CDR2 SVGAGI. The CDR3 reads CASSYGADEQFF. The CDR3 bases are TGTGCCAGCAGTTACGGAGCGGATGAGCAGTTCTTC.

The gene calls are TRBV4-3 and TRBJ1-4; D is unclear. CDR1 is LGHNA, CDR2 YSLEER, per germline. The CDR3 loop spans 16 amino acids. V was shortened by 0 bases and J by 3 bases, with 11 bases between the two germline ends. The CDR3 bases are TGCGCCAGCAGCCAAGATAAGGGTGCGTCTAATGAAAAACTGTTTTTT. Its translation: CASSQDKGASNEKLFF.